This T cell receptor (beta chain) was retrieved from a study of beta chain features in type 1 diabetes. Notes on the study in general: cDNA sequencing could over-represent cells with high TCR expression. All four CD4+ subsets from Type 1 diabetes patients carried moderately but significantly shorter TCRB CDR3s.

The germline gives CDR1 SGHVS, CDR2 FQNEAQ. The germline V and J ends were trimmed by 4 bases and 3 bases, with 13 bases remaining between them. The CDR3 is made up of 15 amino acids. One heparinised draw, averaging about 110 mL, was taken per donor. The purity of all sorted populations exceeded 95%. On this clone: What it recognizes is unknown.

Of the isolated RNA, all was reverse transcribed, and so the sequenced material was expressed TCRB transcripts. Sequencing used immunoSEQ multiplex PCR; TCRdb keeps in-frame clones, though not all of them. This table holds about 240,000 clones, over 11% found once. The V call is TRBV7-8, the J call TRBJ2-1; D might be TRBD1 (5 bases). Sequencing was done on a sample of naive CD4+ T cells from blood. This receptor was obtained from a young man with type 1 diabetes. CDR3 bases: TGTGCCAGCAGCTACGGACACCCCAACTACAATGAGCAGTTCTTC. Translated: CASSYGHPNYNEQFF.